This T cell receptor (beta chain) was captured in a study of T cells in Graves' hyperthyroidism and ophthalmopathy. Study-level findings and limits: A median roughly six months before onset, the model predicted ophthalmopathy. Blood shared most expanded thyroid clonotypes above 0.001.

Amplification of TCR beta CDR3 regions was performed using RNA transcripts as template. The HTBI primer set was used in a first-round RT-PCR of the TCR CDR3. TCRdb re-called the multiplex PCR reads with MiXCR, one entry per CDR3 protein. The sample contains 560,000 or so distinct CDR3 sequences, approximately 20% of which appear only once. This CDR3 is built from 15 residues. With V trimmed by 6 bases and J by 7 bases, 6 bases remained unmatched. Germline lookup yields CDR1 SNHLY and CDR2 FYNNEI. At least 3 on the Clinical Activity Score was recorded for ophthalmopathy patients, who also had NOSPECS grade at least 4 and duration under 3 months. Cells are PBMCs isolated from roughly 9.2 ml of fresh blood. The table lists this clonotype with many counts. Its antigen is as yet unknown.

The sample was blood. The receptor comes from a man in his forties with Graves' ophthalmopathy. V and J are TRBV2 and TRBJ2-2; TRBD2 matches 12 bases. This CDR3 reads CASRLTSGGIGELFF. In nucleotides, the CDR3 is TGTGCCAGCAGGCTGACTAGCGGGGGTATCGGGGAGCTGTTTTTT.